This TCR beta chain was captured in a study of T cell repertoires in cytomegalovirus infection. Study-wide background: Both a matching HLA type and CMV infection were indicated by public TCR beta signatures. Overall study results and limits: HLA-C-restricted CMV clonotypes gave the most frequent clonotype in two of eight donors.

Germline CDR1 is LGHDT and CDR2 is YNNKEL (reference sequence). Trimming removed 0 bases at V and 11 bases at J, with 7 bases between. This CDR3 is built from 11 residues. MiXCR, run by TCRdb on the reads, gives a single entry per CDR3 protein. The data hold approximately 83,000 distinct CDR3 sequences, with 20% to 30% observed a single time. Comments on this clonotype: Its antigen is not identified.

The chain carries TRBV3-1 and TRBJ1-1; D not certain. The source was CD8+ T cells from cultured PBMCs, collected from culture after CMV antigen stimulation. This sequence was found in a human donor in good health (CMV status not recorded). Some clones in this sample may be carry-over from other donors' samples. The CDR3 sequence is CASSQDGKAFF. The CDR3 DNA follows: TGTGCCAGCAGCCAAGACGGAAAGGCTTTCTTT. Full variable domain (outside the CDR3, taken from reference TRBV3-1 and TRBJ1-1): DTAVSQTPKYLVTQMGNDKSIKCEQNLGHDTMYWYKQDSKKFLKIMFSYNNKELIINETVPNRFSPKSPDKAHLNLHINSLELGDSAVYFCASSQDGKAFFGQGTRLTVV.